This is a list of T cell receptor beta chains from one sample in a study of long-term antiretroviral therapy in people with HIV. The data were produced by immunoSEQ multiplex PCR, yet TCRdb's version contains in-frame clones alone and is incomplete. Of just over 35,000 clones listed, 75% to 90% are singletons. Sequenced here: unsorted PBMCs, sampled 2.2 years after starting antiretroviral therapy. The receptors derive from a man between 18 and 35 years old with HIV. The CDR3 runs from the conserved cysteine through the conserved F or W. Fields, in order: V gene, D gene, clone size, J gene, CDR3 DNA, CDR3 protein. D genes are given only for firm matches. Clone size appears in some rows only: once, few, many, or a class for an expanded clone.

TRBV7-2	NA	once	TRBJ2-5	TGTGCCAGCAGCTCCCAGTCGGGACAAGAGACCCAGTACTTC	CASSSQSGQETQYF
TRBV5-1	NA	NA	TRBJ1-1	TGCGCCAGCAGCGGCTTGAGGGGAATCATGAACACTGAAGCTTTCTTT	CASSGLRGIMNTEAFF
TRBV12-1	NA	few	TRBJ2-7	TGTGCCAGCAGCTTGAGTCAACAGGGTCCCTCCTACGAGCAGTACTTC	CASSLSQQGPSYEQYF
TRBV5-4	TRBD2	once	TRBJ2-1	TGTGCCAGCAGCTCCCGGAATCTAGCGGGAGGGGGGAATGAGCAGTTCTTC	CASSSRNLAGGGNEQFF
TRBV5-1	NA	NA	TRBJ2-3	TGCGCCAGCAGGTCTGTGGGACCCACAGATACGCAGTATTTT	CASRSVGPTDTQYF
TRBV5-1	NA	NA	TRBJ1-2	TGCGCCAGCAGCAGGGACGGGATCCAGGGCTACACCTTC	CASSRDGIQGYTF
TRBV19	NA	NA	TRBJ2-2	TGTGCCAGTAGTATTACGGACAGACACACCGGGGAGCTGTTTTTT	CASSITDRHTGELFF
TRBV6-5	NA	NA	TRBJ1-6	TGTGCCAGCAGTGCCCGGGAGGGGAATTCACCCCTCCACTTT	CASSAREGNSPLHF
TRBV28	NA	NA	TRBJ2-7	TGTGCCAGCACTGATACGGGAACTTGGGATAGTGAGCAGTACTTC	CASTDTGTWDSEQYF
TRBV5-1	TRBD2	NA	TRBJ2-7	TGCGCCAGCAGCTTGGCGGCCGGGGGGGCCCGGGAGCAGTACTTC	CASSLAAGGAREQYF
TRBV10-3	NA	NA	TRBJ1-2	TGTGCCATCAGTGAGTGGACAGACTATGGCTACACCTTC	CAISEWTDYGYTF
TRBV13	TRBD1	once	TRBJ1-1	TGTGCCAGCAGCACCTCCGGGACAGGGGTTACTGAAGCTTTCTTT	CASSTSGTGVTEAFF
TRBV29-1	NA	once	TRBJ1-5	TGCAGCGTTGCACCTTCGATCAATCAGCCCCAGCATTTT	CSVAPSINQPQHF
TRBV29-1	NA	NA	TRBJ2-7	TGCAGCGTTTGCCCGACAAGCTCCTACGAGCAGTACTTC	CSVCPTSSYEQYF
TRBV9	NA	NA	TRBJ2-2	TGTGCCAGCAGCGTAGGGCCGAACACCGGGGAGCTGTTTTTT	CASSVGPNTGELFF
TRBV29-1	TRBD2	once	TRBJ2-1	TGCAGCGTTGAAGCCTGGGTAACTAGCGGGAGTGGGAATGAGCAGTTCTTC	CSVEAWVTSGSGNEQFF
TRBV4-1	NA	NA	TRBJ2-1	TGCGCCAGCAGCCAAGATTGGGAGTCCTACAATGAGCAGTTCTTC	CASSQDWESYNEQFF
TRBV28	NA	NA	TRBJ2-7	TGTGCCAGCAACACCCTCAGCGGTATTACAGTGGTGGACGAGCAGTACTTC	CASNTLSGITVVDEQYF
TRBV5-1	TRBD1	NA	TRBJ1-2	TGCGCCAGCAGCCTGCTGGGACAGGATTCTGGCTACACCTTC	CASSLLGQDSGYTF
TRBV7-3	TRBD2	NA	TRBJ2-3	TGTGCCAGCAGCCCATCGGCTAGCGGGGGCACAGATACGCAGTATTTT	CASSPSASGGTDTQYF
TRBV5-1	TRBD1	NA	TRBJ1-1	TGCGCCAGCAGCTTGACAGGGGGGAACACTGAAGCTTTCTTT	CASSLTGGNTEAFF
TRBV30	TRBD2	NA	TRBJ2-5	TGTGCCTGGAGTGTATCCAGCGGGGGTCGTGAGACCCAGTACTTC	CAWSVSSGGRETQYF
TRBV5-5	NA	NA	TRBJ2-4	TGTGCCAGCAGCTTGGTAGGGGGAAAAAACATTCAGTACTTC	CASSLVGGKNIQYF
TRBV9	TRBD2	once	TRBJ2-3	TGTGCCAGCAGCGGCGGGACTAGCGCCTTCACAGATACGCAGTATTTT	CASSGGTSAFTDTQYF
TRBV11-2	NA	once	TRBJ2-1	TGTGCCAGCAGCTTAGACCAGCTGGATGAGCAGTTCTTC	CASSLDQLDEQFF
TRBV28	NA	NA	TRBJ1-5	TGTGCCAGCAGTTCCATTCGTCAGCCCCAGCATTTT	CASSSIRQPQHF
TRBV5-6	TRBD2	NA	TRBJ2-1	TGTGCCAGCAGCCGGAAATATGGTGAGGGACGGGGGGATAACAATGAGCAGTTCTTC	CASSRKYGEGRGDNNEQFF
TRBV7-9	NA	NA	TRBJ1-2	TGTGCCAGCAGCCCGGCGTGGACCGCCTATGGCTACACCTTC	CASSPAWTAYGYTF
TRBV2	NA	NA	TRBJ2-5	TGTGCCAGCAGTGAAGCATCGGTCCAAGAGACCCAGTACTTC	CASSEASVQETQYF
TRBV11-2	TRBD2	NA	TRBJ2-7	TGTGCCAGCAGCTCTAGCGGGCCGAGCTCCTACGAGCAGTACTTC	CASSSSGPSSYEQYF
TRBV5-1	NA	NA	TRBJ2-7	TGCGCCAGCAGCTTTTTTCCGGGACAAGATTACGAGCAGTACTTC	CASSFFPGQDYEQYF
TRBV27	TRBD1	NA	TRBJ1-2	TGTGCCAGCAGTCCCGACAGGGATGCTAACTATGGCTACACCTTC	CASSPDRDANYGYTF
TRBV19	NA	few	TRBJ2-1	TGTGCCAGTAGTTTCGGCACTAGATCGAGCTCCTACAATGAGCAGTTCTTC	CASSFGTRSSSYNEQFF
TRBV5-1	NA	few	TRBJ2-5	TGCGCCAGCAGCTTGGCGCCCCAGACCCCCCCGACCCAGTACTTC	CASSLAPQTPPTQYF
TRBV5-6	TRBD1	NA	TRBJ2-7	TGTGCCAGCAGCCGCCGGGACAGGGGGCGTAGCTACGAGCAGTACTTC	CASSRRDRGRSYEQYF
TRBV12-5	NA	NA	TRBJ2-7	TGTGCTAGTGCCCAGTTCTACGAGCAGTACTTC	CASAQFYEQYF
TRBV27	NA	NA	TRBJ1-1	TGTGCCAGCAGTGGCACAGGGTTGAACACTGAAGCTTTCTTT	CASSGTGLNTEAFF
TRBV2	TRBD2	NA	TRBJ2-7	TGTGCCAGCAGTGAAGCGCAGCGGGAGGGCCAGACCGAGCAGTACTTC	CASSEAQREGQTEQYF
TRBV7-6	TRBD1	once	TRBJ2-7	TGTGCCAGCAGCCGGACAGGGGAGGGCTACGAGCAGTACTTC	CASSRTGEGYEQYF
TRBV6-4	TRBD2	NA	TRBJ2-5	TGTGCCAGCAGTGAGTCGGCTAGCGGCTCCCAGTACTTC	CASSESASGSQYF
TRBV4-3	TRBD2	NA	TRBJ2-2	TGCGCCAGCAGCCAACGGTCGGGAGGGGTTGGCGGGGAGCTGTTTTTT	CASSQRSGGVGGELFF
TRBV19	TRBD1	NA	TRBJ2-5	TGTGCCAGTAGTTTCGGACAGGGGGGTGAGACCCAGTACTTC	CASSFGQGGETQYF
TRBV5-5	NA	NA	TRBJ1-1	TGTGCCAGCAGTGGAGTTGGGCCGGCTTTCTTT	CASSGVGPAFF
TRBV14	NA	NA	TRBJ2-7	TGTGCCAGCAGCCAAACCGGGTTCCCCTACGAGCAGTACTTC	CASSQTGFPYEQYF
TRBV12-5	TRBD1	NA	TRBJ2-7	TGTGCTAGTGGTTTGCCGGGGGGACAGGGGGAGTCCTACGAGCAGTACTTC	CASGLPGGQGESYEQYF
TRBV7-2	NA	once	TRBJ2-2	TGTGCCAGCAGCCCAGGACAGAACACCGGGGAGCTGTTTTTT	CASSPGQNTGELFF
TRBV30	NA	NA	TRBJ1-2	TGTGCCTGGCAGCCGGATGCTAACTATGGCTACACCTTC	CAWQPDANYGYTF
TRBV11-2	TRBD2	NA	TRBJ2-2	TGTGCCAGCAGAGGACTAGCGGGGGTCGCGAACACCGGGGAGCTGTTTTTT	CASRGLAGVANTGELFF
TRBV10-1	NA	NA	TRBJ1-4	TGCGCCAGCAGGGCCGAGGGGGGGGGTAAGGAAAAACTGTTTTTT	CASRAEGGGKEKLFF
TRBV15	NA	NA	TRBJ2-7	TGTGCCACCAGCAGAGATGTAGGGAACAGCGAGCAGTACTTC	CATSRDVGNSEQYF